What follows describes a single T cell receptor (beta chain). The source of the sample is a study of blood T cells in healthy people across ages. The CDR3 totals 13 residues. With 1 base removed from V and 8 bases from J, the gap between germline ends came to 8 bases. CDR1 and CDR2 from the germline V gene are LGHDT and YNNKEL (reference sequence). A J-beta primer mix and a sample-barcoded 5' primer were used in a second PCR of roughly 6 to 11 cycles. TCRdb itself ran the 5' RACE reads through MiXCR, one entry per CDR3 protein. The sample comprises roughly 800,000 distinct CDR3 sequences, roughly 25% of which are singletons, and over 2.5% rests with the top ten. The sample also formed part of further work on T cells of mothers and their children.

The TCR comes from a boy younger than 18 in good health. Sequencing was carried out using blood. The J gene is TRBJ1-4, the V gene TRBV3-1; D ambiguous. CDR3 sequence: CASSQAAREKLFF. The CDR3 nucleotides are TGTGCCAGCAGCCAAGCGGCCCGAGAAAAACTGTTTTTT.